The text below deals with one TCR beta chain. This specimen comes from a study of cytomegalovirus exposure and HLA in healthy donors. The ends were cut back, 2 bases at V and 4 bases at J, with 15 bases in the middle. The CDR3 has 15 amino acids. Germline values: CDR1 SGDLS, CDR2 YYNGEE. Researchers ran the PCR with 60 Vbeta and 13 Jbeta primers. Sequencing used immunoSEQ multiplex PCR; TCRdb keeps in-frame clones, though not all of them. This table holds under 90,000 clones, roughly 67% found once. The V and J genes are TRBV9 and TRBJ1-1, with a tentative D call TRBD1 (5 bases). The TCR was taken from a man aged 35-49 years in good health and CMV-seropositive. Sequenced: PBMCs. CDR3 coding DNA: TGTGCCAGCAGCGTTCCGGATAGGGGCTTCACTGAAGCTTTCTTT. Amino acid sequence: CASSVPDRGFTEAFF.